This TCR beta chain comes out of a study of blood T cell repertoires in COVID-19. Background on the study: COVID-19 samples, acute and convalescent, were from the United States, Italy and Spain. The cDNA or gDNA used as material had been derived from T cells, B-cell-depleted T cells, or PBMCs.

Study processing details: The authors estimated nucleated cell counts from reference gene primer amplification. Generated by immunoSEQ multiplex PCR, the TCRdb table keeps only in-frame clones and is missing some. V, J and clone size derive from that table, while D and trimming were established from the DNA sequence. Of some 300,000 clones in the sample, 90% were seen once. Patients in Seattle were enrolled during active infection, then followed longitudinally. The germline CDR1 and CDR2 sequences are SGDLS and YYNGEE. V lost 4 bases and J 0 bases, leaving 13 bases between the germline ends. The CDR3 length is 16 residues.

The sample consisted of peripheral blood. This sequence was found in a woman in her fifties or sixties with COVID-19, enrolled during active disease. This sequence joins TRBV9 and TRBJ1-4; tentatively, D is TRBD1 (5 bases). The CDR3 reads CASSRVQGTTNEKLFF. The CDR3, as DNA: TGTGCCAGCAGCAGGGTTCAGGGAACAACTAATGAAAAACTGTTTTTT. Full variable domain (missing parts from reference TRBV9 and TRBJ1-4): DSGVTQTPKHLITATGQRVTLRCSPRSGDLSVYWYQQSLDQGLQFLIQYYNGEERAKGNILERFSAQQFPDLHSELNLSSLELGDSALYFCASSRVQGTTNEKLFFGSGTQLSVL.